This T cell receptor (beta chain) stems from a study of shared clonotypes between healthy human individuals. Study-wide findings and caveats: What limited the represented genetic and exposure-history diversity was the small number of donors. The study sampled only blood, and tissue repertoires likely differ.

Sorted-subset replicate PCR reactions contained roughly 200 ng DNA, corresponding to about 30,000 T cell genomes. Assay used: immunoSEQ multiplex PCR; TCRdb lists only in-frame clones, some missing. The table has about 1.4 million clones, about 96% seen once. Germline CDR1 is LNHDA and CDR2 is SQIVND (reference sequence). The CDR3 runs to 13 residues. V was shortened by 6 bases and J by 5 bases, with 13 bases between the two germline ends. A note on this clone: Its cognate antigen is unknown.

The sequenced sample consisted of naive CD4+ T cells sorted from blood. Subset: CD45RA+ positively selected. The receptor was isolated from a man between 25 and 39 years old in good health. The rearrangement joins TRBV19 to TRBJ2-5; D gene unclear. This CDR3 is CASRRTMGETQYF. DNA of the CDR3: TGTGCCAGTAGGCGGACGATGGGGGAGACCCAGTACTTC.